The rows below give T cell receptor beta chains drawn from one sample of a study of blood T cell repertoires in COVID-19. The method was immunoSEQ multiplex PCR; TCRdb's version includes in-frame clones alone and lacks a portion of them. The table lists hundreds of thousands of clones, roughly 89% of them singletons, with about 9.3% in the top ten. Sample: PBMCs or T cells enriched from blood (not recorded which). These receptors all come from a middle-aged man who had recovered from COVID-19. Each CDR3 is given with its conserved first and last residue.

len	v_gene	CDR3aa
16	TRBV6-6	CASSLLDRGLSDEQFF
15	TRBV3-1/TRBV3-2	CASSQRGQLRLSLHF
13	TRBV12-3/TRBV12-4	CASSLTELDTQYF
14	TRBV29-1	CSVGQGGYYNEQFF
14	TRBV7-3	CASSLAGVGYEQYF
14	TRBV5-1	CASSLTGMNTEAFF
14	TRBV19	CASSNPGVYSPLHF
16	TRBV15	CATSTYTGPLTGELFF
15	TRBV7-3	CASSLTAGTGVIQYF
15	TRBV6-1	CASSEARGFDTEAFF
15	TRBV3-1/TRBV3-2	CASSQRQGWHSEAFF
13	TRBV28	CASSIRQGQEQFF